This is a list of T cell receptor beta chains from one sample in a study of low-dose radiotherapy and immunotherapy resistance in tumors. TCRdb recomputed calls from the reads with MiXCR, one row per CDR3 protein. The sample holds about 58,000 distinct CDR3 sequences, about 23% seen once. Material: PBMCs, obtained after low-dose radiotherapy plus immunotherapy. The receptors shown here come from a male donor with prostate cancer. CDR3s include the opening cysteine and the closing phenylalanine or tryptophan. A D gene is named only where the DNA matches it firmly. The listing skips clone size in some rows; elsewhere it reads once, few, many or a size class.

V	J	size	D	DNA	CDR3
TRBV28	TRBJ2-1	many	-	TGTGCCACGGGAGAGGACTTTAGGCAGTTCTTC	CATGEDFRQFF
TRBV29-1	TRBJ2-7	many	TRBD1	TGCAGCGTCCAACCGACAGGGACCTACGAGCAGTACTTC	CSVQPTGTYEQYF
TRBV11-1	TRBJ2-1	many	TRBD1	TGTGCCAGCAGCTTAGACAGGGGGCTTAATGAGCAGTTCTTC	CASSLDRGLNEQFF
TRBV29-1	TRBJ2-2	few	-	-	CSGGQGASTGELFFF
TRBV5-1	TRBJ1-6	many	-	TGCGCCAGCAGCCTCCAGCGGGGGAATTCACCCCTCCACTTT	CASSLQRGNSPLHF
TRBV7-9	TRBJ1-2	many	-	TGTGCCAGCAGCTTAAGTGGGCTTGACGGCTATGGCTACACCTTC	CASSLSGLDGYGYTF
TRBV2	TRBJ1-6	many	-	TGTGCCAGCAGTGAACGGACCCATAATTCACCCCTCCACTTT	CASSERTHNSPLHF
TRBV5-4	TRBJ2-7	-	-	TGTGCCAGCAGCTTGCGGGGCGGGGAGAACTACGAGCAGTACTTC	CASSLRGGENYEQYF
TRBV7-9	TRBJ2-7	-	TRBD1	TGCGCCAGCAGGACTACCGGGACAGGGGAGCGGTACGAGCAGTACTTC	CASRTTGTGERYEQYF
TRBV5-6	TRBJ2-5	many	-	TGTGCCAGCAGCTCGGGATTATCGCAAGAGACCCAGTACTTC	CASSSGLSQETQYF
TRBV24-1	TRBJ2-5	-	-	TGTGCCACCAGTGACGCGGATGGGCGAGAGACCCAGTACTTC	CATSDADGRETQYF
TRBV28	TRBJ2-7	few	TRBD1	TGTGCCAGCACCCCGGGACAGAAGACCTACGAGCAGTACTTC	CASTPGQKTYEQYF
TRBV7-2	TRBJ2-1	many	TRBD2	TGTGCCAGCAGCTTAGCTACTAGCGGGGGGCTGAACAATGAGCAGTTCTTC	CASSLATSGGLNNEQFF
TRBV11-1	TRBJ1-2	many	TRBD1	TGTGCCAGCAGCTCGACAGGGGATGGCTACACCTTC	CASSSTGDGYTF
TRBV5-5	TRBJ2-3	many	-	TGTGCCAGCAGCTTTAGTCCAGGTACAAGCACAGATACGCAGTATTTT	CASSFSPGTSTDTQYF
TRBV24-1	TRBJ2-7	many	TRBD1	TGTGCCACCAGTGATTCTAGGCCCGGGACAGGGGACTACGAGCAGTACTTC	CATSDSRPGTGDYEQYF
TRBV7-9	TRBJ2-7	many	-	TGTGCCAGCAGCCCGACGGGTTACGAGCAGTACTTC	CASSPTGYEQYF
TRBV4-2	TRBJ2-7	many	TRBD2	TGTGCCAGCAGCCCTAGGACTAGCGGCTACGAGCAGTACTTC	CASSPRTSGYEQYF
TRBV5-4	TRBJ1-5	-	-	TGTGCCAGCAGCTTGGAGCCCAATCAGCCCCAGCATTTT	CASSLEPNQPQHF
TRBV6-2/TRBV6-3	TRBJ2-7	few	TRBD2	TGTGCCAGCAGTCCCGCGGGGGGTAACGAGCAGTACTTC	CASSPAGGNEQYF
TRBV6-2/TRBV6-3	TRBJ1-3	-	-	TGTGCCAGCAGCCGCGGGGATGGACACTCTGGAAGCACCATATATTTT	CASSRGDGHSGSTIYF
TRBV3-1	TRBJ2-4	many	-	TGTGCCAGCAGCCAAGGAACCTTTGGGAACATTCAGTACTTC	CASSQGTFGNIQYF
TRBV5-1	TRBJ1-5	many	-	TGCGCCAGCAGCTTTAGGAGGGTGTGGGAGGGCAATCAGCCCCAGCATTTT	CASSFRRVWEGNQPQHF
TRBV19	TRBJ2-1	many	-	TGTGCCAGTAGTATAAGGGGGGGGTCCTACAATGAGCAGTTCTTC	CASSIRGGSYNEQFF
TRBV9	TRBJ1-6	many	TRBD1	TGTGCCAGCAGCGGACAGGGGGCTAGTTCACCCCTCCACTTT	CASSGQGASSPLHF
TRBV5-1	TRBJ2-5	many	-	TGCGCCAGCAGCCCCGAGGGAGGACTAGAGACCCAGTACTTC	CASSPEGGLETQYF
TRBV12-5	TRBJ2-1	many	-	TGTGCTAGTGGTTCTGGGAGCTCCTACAATGAGCAGTTCTTC	CASGSGSSYNEQFF
TRBV6-4	TRBJ2-3	few	-	TGTGCCAGCAGTGATACCGCTAGGGATACGCAGTATTTT	CASSDTARDTQYF
TRBV6-5	TRBJ1-6	-	TRBD1	TGTGCCAGCAGGACACAGGGGGCCCTCCACTTT	CASRTQGALHF
TRBV5-1	TRBJ2-2	many	-	TGCGCCAGCAGCTTGGGTCTTTCCGATTACGACACCGGGGAGCTGTTTTTT	CASSLGLSDYDTGELFF
TRBV5-6	TRBJ2-2	many	TRBD1	TGTGCCAGCAGCCAACAGGGGGTCGGCACCGGGGAGCTGTTTTTT	CASSQQGVGTGELFF
TRBV9	TRBJ2-2	many	TRBD2	TGTGCCAGCAGCGTTACTAGCGGGAACACCGGGGAGCTGTTTTTT	CASSVTSGNTGELFF
TRBV9	TRBJ1-1	-	-	TGTGCCAGCAGCGTAGCAGGGAACACTGAAGCTTTCTTT	CASSVAGNTEAFF
TRBV6-2/TRBV6-3	TRBJ1-1	-	-	TGTGCCAGCAGTGTAGGGGGGGTCACTGAAGCTTTCTTT	CASSVGGVTEAFF
TRBV7-2	TRBJ2-3	many	TRBD2	TGTGCCAGCAGCTTTTTTCTAGCGGGAGCTAGCACAGATACGCAGTATTTT	CASSFFLAGASTDTQYF
TRBV10-3	TRBJ2-1	few	-	TGTGCCATCAGTGCGAACCTAGCGTCCCACAATGAGCAGTTCTTC	CAISANLASHNEQFF
TRBV5-1	TRBJ2-2	many	-	TGCGCCAGCAGCACCTCCCCAGGAACCGGGGAGCTGTTTTTT	CASSTSPGTGELFF
TRBV7-8	TRBJ2-6	many	-	TGTGCCAGCAGCCGGATCCCCGGGGCCAACGTCCTGACTTTC	CASSRIPGANVLTF
TRBV2	TRBJ2-3	many	-	TGTGCCAGCAAGGGGGTGGGAGATACGCAGTATTTT	CASKGVGDTQYF
TRBV29-1	TRBJ1-4	many	-	TGCAGCGCGACGTCCGGATCAACTAATGAAAAACTGTTTTTT	CSATSGSTNEKLFF
TRBV11-2	TRBJ2-1	-	TRBD1	TGTGCCAGCAGATATCTGGGACAGGGGGTCAATGAGCAGTTCTTC	CASRYLGQGVNEQFF
TRBV3-1	TRBJ2-4	many	-	TGTGCCAGCAGCCAAGGAACAAACATTCAGTACTTC	CASSQGTNIQYF
TRBV5-6	TRBJ1-2	many	-	TGTGCCAGCAGCTTGGGACAGCGCTATGGCTACACCTTC	CASSLGQRYGYTF
TRBV29-1	TRBJ2-1	many	-	TGCAGCGTGGGGGGGCTAAGCTCCTACAATGAGCAGTTCTTC	CSVGGLSSYNEQFF
TRBV5-1	TRBJ2-3	-	TRBD2	TGCGCCAGCAGACCTAGCGGGGGGAACACAGATACGCAGTATTTT	CASRPSGGNTDTQYF
TRBV30	TRBJ2-2	-	-	TGTGCCTGGAAAACGGCGACGAACACCGGGGAGCTGTTTTTT	CAWKTATNTGELFF
TRBV19	TRBJ1-4	many	-	TGTGCCAGTCGCGTCAGGGTTGATGAAAAACTGTTTTTT	CASRVRVDEKLFF
TRBV3-1	TRBJ2-1	many	-	TGTGCCAGCAGCCCAATGGGCAGGTCGGGGAATGAGCAGTTCTTC	CASSPMGRSGNEQFF